A single sample gave rise to the 25 T cell receptor beta chains below, sequenced in a study of T-cell memory formation after mild COVID-19. TCRdb re-analysed the 5' RACE reads in MiXCR, keeping a single row per CDR3 protein. Of roughly 450,000 distinct CDR3 sequences in the sample, 15% to 20% are singletons; the top ten hold around an eighth. Source material: PBMCs or a T cell subset sorted from them (not recorded which). The source is an adult woman who had mild COVID-19 (a few samples of this study predate the infection). Cell type and time point are not known.

In the case of this clonotype: This sequence may be a read error, since a much larger clone differs from it by one base. This CDR3 is missing its conserved last phenylalanine or tryptophan, likely due to a read error. The genes are TRBV5-4 and TRBJ2-5; D is unclear. Deletions cut 4 bases from V and 0 bases from J, with 4 bases between. Germline CDR1 is SGHNT and CDR2 is YYREEE (reference sequence). CDR3 length: 12 amino acids. CDR3 in amino acids: CASSRYQETQYL. For the CDR3, the DNA is TGTGCCAGCAGCCGCTACCAAGAGACCCAGTACCTC.

This clonotype was seen more than once but under ten times. This sequence joins TRBV12-3 or TRBV12-4 and TRBJ2-7; TRBD2 agrees at 8 bases. Trimming removed 3 bases from V and 2 bases from J; junction bases left unmatched: 9. This CDR3 is 16 amino acids long. The CDR3 DNA reads as TGTGCCAGCAGTTTCTTTGGCGGGGGGAACCCCTACGAGCAGTACTTC. It yields the protein CASSFFGGGNPYEQYF.

This clonotype was observed at least ten times. The chain is built from TRBV6-6 and TRBJ2-7; 16 bases match TRBD2. The CDR3 sequence is 17 residues long. In germline, CDR1 is MNHNY, CDR2 SVGAGI (reference sequence). Losses at the gene ends were 4 bases for V and 6 bases for J; bases not matched to a gene: 9. This CDR3 is CASSSLGLAGGWSEQYF. The CDR3 nucleotides are TGTGCCAGCAGTTCCCTGGGACTAGCGGGAGGGTGGTCCGAGCAGTACTTC.

This clonotype was found a few times. This chain uses TRBV6-2 or TRBV6-3 with TRBJ1-1; no clear D gene. The CDR3 is made up of 16 amino acids. V lost 0 bases and J 1 base, leaving 12 bases between the germline ends. In germline, CDR1 is MNHEY, CDR2 SVGEGT. This CDR3 reads CASSYSTGYSNTEAFF. In DNA form, the CDR3 reads TGTGCCAGCAGTTACTCGACGGGGTATTCGAACACTGAAGCTTTCTTT.

The V call is TRBV25-1, the J call TRBJ2-1, with D hard to call. V lost 1 base, J lost 5 bases, and 12 bases lay in between. The length of the CDR3 is 15 residues. The germline V gene has CDR1 MGHDK and CDR2 SYGVNS. CDR3 DNA sequence: TGTGCCAGCAGTGAATCCTCCAGTCTGCACAATGAGCAGTTCTTC. This gives the protein CASSESSSLHNEQFF.

The chain has TRBV7-9 and TRBJ2-3; the match to TRBD2 covers 9 bases. The germline V gene has CDR1 SEHNR and CDR2 FQNEAQ (reference sequence). V was pared by 1 base and J by 7 bases, with 3 bases of the junction left unmatched. This CDR3 has 14 amino acids. The CDR3 nucleotides are TGTGCCAGCAGCTTAGGAGCGGGAGGATATACGCAGTATTTT. The encoded protein is CASSLGAGGYTQYF.

The chain combines TRBV7-2 with TRBJ2-5; 7 nucleotides agree with TRBD2. The trim removed 6 bases at V and 5 bases at J, leaving 3 bases unmatched. Looked up from germline, CDR1 is SGHTA and CDR2 is FQGNSA. There are 12 residues in the CDR3. The CDR3 loop reads CASSWRGETQYF. CDR3 nucleotides: TGTGCCAGCAGTTGGCGGGGGGAGACCCAGTACTTC.

The chain recombines TRBV6-6 with TRBJ1-5, with TRBD1 as a possible D gene (6 bases). The germline gives CDR1 MNHNY, CDR2 SVGAGI (reference sequence). The CDR3 runs to 17 residues. The V end was cut by 0 bases, the J end by 1 base, with 13 bases between. In nucleotides, the CDR3 is TGTGCCAGCAGTTACTCGATGGGGGGGCGGAGCAATCAGCCCCAGCATTTT. This sequence encodes CASSYSMGGRSNQPQHF.

This clonotype was seen only a few times. The chain joins TRBV30 to TRBJ2-2; a weak D match, TRBD1 (6 bases). Looked up from germline, CDR1 is GTSNPN and CDR2 is SVGIG (reference sequence). V lost 1 base to trimming and J lost 6 bases, with 9 bases between them. The CDR3 runs to 13 residues. The CDR3 protein is CAWSATGSGELFF. CDR3 in DNA: TGTGCCTGGAGTGCTACAGGGTCCGGGGAGCTGTTTTTT. The complete variable domain, with remaining parts taken from reference TRBV30 and TRBJ2-2, reads SQTIHQWPATLVQPVGSPLSLECTVEGTSNPNLYWYRQAAGRGLQLLFYSVGIGQISSEVPQNLSASRPQDRQFILSSKKLLLSDSGFYLCAWSATGSGELFFGEGSRLTVL.

The chain employs TRBV9 and TRBJ2-4, with D perhaps TRBD2 (5 bases). Germline V gene data show CDR1 as SGDLS and CDR2 as YYNGEE. V dropped 0 bases and J dropped 6 bases, with 16 bases sitting between them. The CDR3 extends over 16 amino acids. The CDR3 DNA reads TGTGCCAGCAGCGTAGGGGTCAGCGGAGGAGTAAACATTCAGTACTTC. The encoded protein is CASSVGVSGGVNIQYF.

V is TRBV7-9 and J is TRBJ2-3; D ambiguous. Germline V gives CDR1 SEHNR, CDR2 FQNEAQ (reference sequence). CDR3 size: 12 residues. The germline V and J ends were trimmed by 2 bases and 8 bases, with 8 bases remaining between them. The CDR3 is CASSLHSGTQYF. The CDR3 DNA reads TGTGCCAGCAGCTTACATTCGGGTACGCAGTATTTT.

This clonotype was observed a few times. This sequence joins TRBV20-1 and TRBJ2-7, with 11 bases aligning to TRBD2. CDR1 is DFQATT and CDR2 is SNEGSKA in the germline V gene (reference sequence). The CDR3 runs 14 residues. Germline trimming cut 1 base from V and 2 bases from J; bases unmatched to any gene: 1. The CDR3 spells CSARVAGGPYEQYF. The CDR3 DNA sequence: TGCAGTGCTAGAGTAGCGGGAGGGCCCTACGAGCAGTACTTC.

The chain couples TRBV24-1 to TRBJ2-3; possible D gene TRBD1, 6 bases. V lost 7 bases, J lost 2 bases, and 12 bases lay in between. Germline V gene sequence: CDR1 KGHDR, CDR2 SFDVKD. The CDR3 covers 14 residues. The chain's CDR3 is CATRSGDDTDTQYF. CDR3 DNA sequence: TGTGCCACCAGGTCAGGGGACGACACAGATACGCAGTATTTT.

The chain joins TRBV4-2 to TRBJ2-1; the match to TRBD2 covers 11 bases. The CDR3 covers 16 residues. Germline lookup yields CDR1 LGHNA and CDR2 YNFKEQ. V was pared by 1 base and J by 5 bases, with 4 bases of the junction left unmatched. CDR3 bases: TGTGCCAGCAGCCAAGGACTAGCGGGACCTAACAATGAGCAGTTCTTC. It yields the protein CASSQGLAGPNNEQFF.

This clonotype was found a few times. The chain joins TRBV12-3 or TRBV12-4 to TRBJ2-3, with D maybe TRBD1 (7 bases). The CDR3 is 15 amino acids. Trimming removed 2 bases at V and 2 bases at J, with 11 bases between. In DNA form, the CDR3 reads TGTGCCAGCAGTTTACAGGGGGGCTTCACAGATACGCAGTATTTT. This encodes CASSLQGGFTDTQYF.

This clonotype was observed a few times. The rearrangement joins TRBV7-3 to TRBJ2-5; no clear D. The CDR3 consists of 15 residues. Trimming stripped 5 bases from V and 0 bases from J, with 13 bases between. Germline lookup yields CDR1 SGHTA and CDR2 FQGTGA. The DNA of the CDR3 is TGTGCCAGCAGCCCGAAGCTGTCGAACCAAGAGACCCAGTACTTC. This gives the protein CASSPKLSNQETQYF.

The rearrangement joins TRBV27 to TRBJ2-7, with 10 bases fitting TRBD1. Losses at the gene ends were 8 bases for V and 0 bases for J; bases not matched to a gene: 16. The CDR3 runs 18 residues. Germline loops: CDR1 MNHEY, CDR2 SMNVEV (reference sequence). The CDR3 region is CASGKTGGSLIVSYEQYF. DNA for the CDR3: TGTGCCAGCGGAAAGACAGGGGGCAGTTTGATCGTCTCCTACGAGCAGTACTTC.

V usage is TRBV6-5 and J usage is TRBJ2-1, with D unresolved. This CDR3 is 18 amino acids long. Trimming stripped 7 bases from V and 0 bases from J, with 22 bases between. The germline gives CDR1 MNHEY, CDR2 SVGAGI. CDR3 sequence reads: CASTQFVGEDSSYNEQFF. CDR3 coding DNA: TGTGCCAGCACCCAATTTGTGGGTGAGGATAGCTCCTACAATGAGCAGTTCTTC.

The sample holds a few counts of this clonotype. The V and J genes are TRBV7-2 and TRBJ2-1, with D possibly TRBD1 on 6 matching bases. V dropped 4 bases and J dropped 6 bases, with 16 bases sitting between them. The CDR3 runs to 15 residues. Germline CDR1 is SGHTA and CDR2 is FQGNSA. CDR3 region: CASSSNIQGFNEQFF. The CDR3 DNA is TGTGCCAGCAGCTCCAATATTCAGGGGTTCAATGAGCAGTTCTTC.

The genes are TRBV30 and TRBJ2-3, with D perhaps TRBD1 (5 bases). This CDR3 has 12 amino acids. The germline gives CDR1 GTSNPN, CDR2 SVGIG (reference sequence). The ends were cut back, 3 bases at V and 8 bases at J, with 12 bases in the middle. CDR3 region: CAWRMPQGTQYF. CDR3 bases: TGTGCCTGGAGGATGCCTCAGGGTACGCAGTATTTT. The full variable domain, with the rest looked up from reference TRBV30 and TRBJ2-3, is SQTIHQWPATLVQPVGSPLSLECTVEGTSNPNLYWYRQAAGRGLQLLFYSVGIGQISSEVPQNLSASRPQDRQFILSSKKLLLSDSGFYLCAWRMPQGTQYFGPGTRLTVL.

This clonotype turned up a few times. The V and J genes are TRBV28 and TRBJ1-5, with TRBD1 as a possible D gene (5 bases). V was shortened by 2 bases and J by 0 bases, with 11 bases between the two germline ends. The CDR3 spans 16 residues. Germline loops: CDR1 MDHEN, CDR2 SYDVKM. The CDR3 nucleotides are TGTGCCAGCAGTTTAGGGGGGATCTATAGCAATCAGCCCCAGCATTTT. Translated: CASSLGGIYSNQPQHF.

This clonotype was detected only a few times. The chain carries TRBV18 and TRBJ2-5, with 9 bases aligning to TRBD1. The CDR3 runs 17 residues. Germline trimming cut 0 bases from V and 0 bases from J; bases unmatched to any gene: 5. Germline V gene sequence: CDR1 KGHSH, CDR2 LQKENI. For the CDR3, the DNA is TGTGCCAGCTCACCACCGACCGGGACAGGGCACCAAGAGACCCAGTACTTC. Translation: CASSPPTGTGHQETQYF.

As DNA, the CDR3 is TGCAGCGTTGAATTCGCCAGCGGGAGCGGCAATGAGCAGTTCTTC. Translating it yields CSVEFASGSGNEQFF. This chain links TRBV29-1 with TRBJ2-1, with 8 bases lining up with TRBD2. Germline V lookup: CDR1 SQVTM, CDR2 ANQGSEA. This CDR3 has 15 amino acids. V was pared by 2 bases and J by 6 bases, with 9 bases of the junction left unmatched.

This clonotype occurred a few times. The J gene is TRBJ2-5, the V gene TRBV13, with 9 bases matching TRBD2. Germline CDR1 and CDR2: PRHDT and FYEKMQ (reference sequence). The J segment lost 2 bases and the V segment lost 4 bases, leaving 8 bases of the junction unmatched. CDR3 length: 16 amino acids. CDR3 nucleotides: TGTGCCAGCAGCTGGGGCGGGAGGGGGCCGCAAGAGACCCAGTACTTC. It encodes CASSWGGRGPQETQYF.

J is TRBJ2-1 and V is TRBV10-3; D possibly corresponds to TRBD1 (6 bases). The length of the CDR3 is 17 residues. Between the trimmed V and J ends, which lost 6 bases and 2 bases, there was a span of 20 bases. The germline gives CDR1 ENHRY, CDR2 SYGVKD. The CDR3 DNA is TGTGCCATCAGATACCACAGTGGGGGCGAGGCCTACAATGAGCAGTTCTTC. Amino acid sequence: CAIRYHSGGEAYNEQFF.